This paragraph reports one T cell receptor beta chain. Its cognate antigen is unknown. The data derive from a study of blood T cells in healthy people across ages. Study-wide points: Both naive CD4+ cell counts and diversity were greater in long-lived donors than in aged donors.

It was with a sample-barcoded 5' primer and a J-beta primer mix that a second PCR of roughly 7 to 12 cycles was run. TCRdb reanalysed the 5' RACE reads using MiXCR and keeps one entry per CDR3 protein. The sample holds about 650,000 distinct CDR3 sequences, around 50% seen once. CDR3 length: 13 residues. Germline CDR1 SGHRS, CDR2 YFSETQ. V was cut by 5 bases and J by 4 bases, with 9 bases left in between. V gene TRBV5-1 combines with J gene TRBJ2-2; weak D call: TRBD1 (6 bases). The source of this sequence is a woman older than 75 in good health. The sequenced sample consisted of blood. The CDR3 protein is CASRQGFTGELFF. The CDR3 DNA follows: TGCGCCAGCAGACAGGGATTCACCGGGGAGCTGTTTTTT.